The 9 T cell receptor beta chains in this list originate from one sample, sequenced in a study of blood T cells in healthy people across ages. Primers used in a second PCR of roughly 6 to 11 cycles were a sample-barcoded 5' primer and a J-beta primer mix. TCRdb reprocessed the 5' RACE reads with MiXCR, giving one entry per CDR3 protein. Of 1.6 million or so distinct CDR3 sequences listed, 30% to 40% were seen once; the top ten hold about 11%. Sequenced material: blood. These receptors originate from a woman in her thirties in good health.

This chain joins TRBV11-2 and TRBJ2-5, with 10 nucleotides matching TRBD1. V dropped 2 bases and J dropped 11; count of bases not matched to a gene: 5. CDR3 length: 13 residues. In germline, CDR1 is SGHAT, CDR2 FQNNGV. The CDR3 sequence is CASSLRDRGFQYF. DNA of the CDR3: TGTGCCAGCAGCTTAAGGGACAGGGGCTTTCAGTACTTC. The full variable domain, in which reference TRBV11-2 and TRBJ2-5 provide the parts outside the CDR3, is EAGVAQSPRYKIIEKRQSVAFWCNPISGHATLYWYQQILGQGPKLLIQFQNNGVVDDSQLPKDRFSAERLKGVDSTLKIQPAKLEDSAVYLCASSLRDRGFQYFGPGTRLLVL.

This clonotype occurred a few times. The chain recombines TRBV5-1 with TRBJ2-5; 13 bases line up with TRBD2. V dropped 5 bases and J dropped 4; count of bases not matched to a gene: 5. CDR3 length: 15 residues. Per germline, CDR1 SGHRS and CDR2 YFSETQ. Written as DNA, the CDR3 is TGCGCCAGCAGGACCGGGACTAGCGGGGCAGAGACCCAGTACTTC. It yields the protein CASRTGTSGAETQYF.

This clonotype has more than one count but fewer than ten. The chain uses TRBV5-1 and TRBJ2-7, with TRBD2 as a possible D gene (5 bases). Trimming took off 8 bases at V and 2 bases at J, with 17 bases between the two ends. Germline V gene lookup returns CDR1 SGHRS and CDR2 YFSETQ. This CDR3 contains 14 residues. DNA for the CDR3: TGCGCCAGTAGCCCGGACTCCTACGCCTACGAGCAGTACTTC. Translation: CASSPDSYAYEQYF.

This chain connects TRBV11-3 to TRBJ2-5; D is uncertain. This CDR3 comprises 10 residues. Germline V CDR1 and CDR2: SGHNT, YENEEA. V was pared by 9 bases and J by 7 bases, with 9 bases between. The CDR3 region is CASLPGTQYF. CDR3 DNA: TGTGCCAGTCTGCCGGGGACCCAGTACTTC.

There are many counts of this clonotype. The rearrangement uses TRBV4-1 and TRBJ2-7; D may be TRBD1 or TRBD2 (5 bases each). V was shortened by 2 bases and J by 2 bases, with 16 bases between the two germline ends. The CDR3 loop spans 16 amino acids. CDR1 and CDR2 (germline): MGHRA, YSYEKL. CDR3 sequence reads: CASSQLQGVLAYEQYF. In DNA, the CDR3 is TGCGCCAGCAGCCAACTTCAGGGAGTTTTGGCCTACGAGCAGTACTTC.

The chain links TRBV12-3 or TRBV12-4 to TRBJ1-2; TRBD1 is a possible D gene (5 bases). This CDR3 is built from 14 residues. V gave up 3 bases and J gave up 7 bases, with 15 bases separating them. The DNA of the CDR3 is TGTGCCAGCAGTTTGTTGGGACCCGTGAGTGGCTACACCTTC. It encodes CASSLLGPVSGYTF.

In its sample, this clonotype was seen once. The V and J genes are TRBV21-1 and TRBJ1-2; the table names TRBD1, a call not compared with the DNA. TRBV21-1 corresponds to a pseudogene. The CDR3 loop spans 18 amino acids. The CDR3 DNA follows: TGTGCCAGCAGCTTTGGGAGGAGGGGGCAAGAAGGAGACTATGGCTACACCTTC. Its protein is CASSFGRRGQEGDYGYTF.

This clonotype was recorded a few times. The J gene is TRBJ1-1, the V gene TRBV10-3; no firm D call. This CDR3 region has 13 residues. The germline V gene encodes CDR1 ENHRY and CDR2 SYGVKD. Trimming stripped 0 bases from V and 3 bases from J, with 5 bases between. In DNA form, the CDR3 reads TGTGCCATCAGTGAGTCCTATGACACTGAAGCTTTCTTT. It encodes CAISESYDTEAFF.

The chain has TRBV29-1 and TRBJ1-2; D gene unclear. Germline CDR1 and CDR2: SQVTM and ANQGSEA. V was shortened by 7 bases and J by 8 bases, with 11 bases between the two germline ends. This CDR3 spans 10 amino acids. In nucleotides, the CDR3 is TGCAGCGGTGTAAGCGACGGCTACACCTTC. Its protein product is CSGVSDGYTF.